This TCR beta chain stems from a study of T cells in Graves' hyperthyroidism and ophthalmopathy. Amplified TCR beta CDR3 regions came from RNA transcripts. Primed by the HTBI set, a first-round RT-PCR was run on the TCR CDR3. TCRdb reprocessed the multiplex PCR reads via MiXCR and lists one record per CDR3 protein. The data hold approximately 560,000 distinct CDR3 sequences, with about 45% observed a single time. This clonotype was picked up many times. The junction had 5 bases not matched to a gene; V was cut back by 4 bases and J by 4 bases. The CDR3 runs 13 residues. Looked up from germline, CDR1 is SQVTM and CDR2 is ANQGSEA. Every diagnosis used clinical symptoms, serum thyroxine and TRAb, thyroid ultrasound and orbital computed tomography.

The source of this sequence is a woman under 30 with Graves' hyperthyroidism. Sample: peripheral blood or thyroid tissue (not recorded which). V gene TRBV29-1 combines with J gene TRBJ1-1, with TRBD1 matching 8 bases. Written as DNA, the CDR3 is TGCAGCGTTGGCTGGCAGGGGGCCACTGAAGCTTTCTTT. This encodes CSVGWQGATEAFF.